This record covers a single TCR beta chain. Its target is not known. The sample is drawn from a study of T cells expressing NK-cell markers. Study at large: Serological testing identified seven of the eight sequenced donors as HCMV-seropositive and one as seronegative. General observations from the study: NKG2C+ dominant clonotype frequencies in several donors were roughly 1.0-7.5% of CD8+ T cells. Also leading the CD3+CD56-NKG2C+ fraction in a few donors were these clonotypes.

TCRdb reprocessed the 5' RACE reads, with one entry per CDR3 protein and no DNA. Its listing shows a few hundred thousand distinct CDR3 sequences. The CDR3 totals 13 residues. CDR1 and CDR2 from the germline V gene are MGHDK and SYGVNS. The source is a young man in good health. The sequenced material came from blood T cells: a sorted CD56 or NKG2C T cell subset, CD4+ or CD8+ T cells, or bulk PBMC T cells (not recorded which). J is TRBJ1-1 and V is TRBV25-1; TCRdb returns TRBD1, unconfirmable since there is no DNA. CDR3 region: CASNRQGQTEAFF.